Each of the 26 T cell receptor beta chains below was sequenced from the same sample in a study of blood T cell repertoires in COVID-19 (dated by TCRdb to the early 2020s). Receptor libraries were prepared by the immunoSEQ multiplex PCR assay. Drawn from immuneACCESS, this table holds only the in-frame rearrangements with V and J called that TCRdb kept. Clones are partly lost; checked studies trace under half to an unresolved V gene and leave the rest unexplained. The sample records 200,000 to 250,000 clones, 75% to 85% of which are singletons. In total, the top ten clones hold 1.3% of the sample. Sequencing was done on a sample of peripheral blood. These TCRs come from a woman aged 25 to 39 with COVID-19, enrolled during active disease.

The genes are TRBV30 and TRBJ1-2; 7 nucleotides align to TRBD1. V was pared by 2 bases and J by 3 bases, with 3 bases of the junction left unmatched. The germline CDR1 and CDR2 sequences are GTSNPN and SVGIG (reference sequence). The CDR3 is 13 residues long. The DNA for the CDR3 is TGTGCCTGGAGTCAGGGGGTGGACTATGGCTACACCTTC. Its translation is CAWSQGVDYGYTF.

As for this clone: This sample includes further DNA sequences coding for the same CDR3. The chain is built from TRBV6-5 and TRBJ1-6; TRBD1 matches 7 bases. Germline V gives CDR1 MNHEY, CDR2 SVGAGI. After removal of 5 bases from V and 10 bases from J, the junction contained 5 bases not matched to a gene. The CDR3 runs 13 residues. The CDR3 nucleotides read TGTGCCAGCAGTAGAGACAGGGACTCACCCCTCCACTTT. This sequence encodes CASSRDRDSPLHF.

This clone was observed a few times. Additional DNA sequences in this sample encode the identical CDR3. This chain uses TRBV12-3 or TRBV12-4 with TRBJ1-5; D call uncertain. The CDR3 runs to 13 residues. The V gene lost 3 bases and the J gene lost 4 bases, with 7 bases spanning the gap. In DNA form, the CDR3 reads TGTGCCAGCAGTTTGACGGGAAATCAGCCCCAGCATTTT. Residues: CASSLTGNQPQHF.

This clone appeared a few times. The chain joins TRBV6-2 or TRBV6-3 to TRBJ2-1; 13 bases fit TRBD2. The CDR3 sequence is 16 residues long. Germline V gene sequence: CDR1 MNHEY, CDR2 SVGEGT. After removal of 4 bases from V and 8 bases from J, the junction contained 8 bases not matched to a gene. CDR3 in amino acids: CASSSLRLAGGHEQFF. The DNA for the CDR3 is TGTGCCAGCAGTTCCCTCAGACTAGCGGGAGGACATGAGCAGTTCTTC.

The rearrangement links TRBV6-5 to TRBJ2-7; D perhaps matches TRBD1 (5 bases). Trimming removed 8 bases at V and 2 bases at J, with 13 bases between. The CDR3 runs 13 residues. Germline values: CDR1 MNHEY, CDR2 SVGAGI. In DNA, the CDR3 is TGTGCCAGCGAGGCAGGGATTCCCTACGAGCAGTACTTC. Translation: CASEAGIPYEQYF.

Comments on this clone: The junction differs from germline at one of its ends, possibly a read error. The sample contains more than one DNA sequence encoding this CDR3. The chain is built from TRBV28 and TRBJ1-6, with TRBD1 matching over 9 bases. CDR3 length: 14 amino acids. Germline CDR1 is MDHEN and CDR2 is SYDVKM. The CDR3 nucleotides are TGTGCTAGCAGCGAACAGGGGGCCGGTTCACCCCTCCACTTT. Translating gives CASSEQGAGSPLHF.

This chain links TRBV5-4 with TRBJ2-7; 12 nucleotides line up with TRBD1. Unmatched junction bases numbered 11, after V lost 5 bases and J lost 5 bases. The germline gives CDR1 SGHNT, CDR2 YYREEE (reference sequence). This CDR3 region has 16 residues. In nucleotides, the CDR3 is TGTGCCAGCAGTTCAGCCCAGGGACAGGGGGCCCACGAGCAGTACTTC. As protein: CASSSAQGQGAHEQYF.

This clone has just one count. The chain has TRBV27 and TRBJ2-7, with 14 bases identical to TRBD2. Per germline, CDR1 MNHEY and CDR2 SMNVEV (reference sequence). The junction had 11 bases not matched to a gene; V was cut back by 10 bases and J by 6 bases. The length of the CDR3 is 15 residues. The CDR3 nucleotides are TGTGCCACGACTAGCGGGGGGGGCCCGGGGGCCGAGCAGTACTTC. It codes for CATTSGGGPGAEQYF.

Here the CDR3 reads CASTPGQNYGYTF. Written as DNA, the CDR3 is TGTGCCAGCACCCCGGGACAGAACTATGGCTACACCTTC. This chain uses TRBV27 with TRBJ1-2; 7 bases line up with TRBD1. CDR1 is MNHEY, CDR2 SMNVEV, per germline (reference sequence). Unmatched junction bases numbered 4, after V lost 7 bases and J lost 2 bases. CDR3 length: 13 amino acids.

J is TRBJ1-5 and V is TRBV28; TRBD1 agrees at 8 bases. CDR3 length: 17 residues. Looked up from germline, CDR1 is MDHEN and CDR2 is SYDVKM. Trimming at V came to 6 bases and at J to 3 bases, leaving 13 bases not matched to a gene. In nucleotides, the CDR3 is TGTGCCAGCAGGGGAGCAGGGGGCGCGTATAACAATCAGCCCCAGCATTTT. Its translation: CASRGAGGAYNNQPQHF.

The rearrangement links TRBV6-6 to TRBJ1-2, with a possible D match to TRBD1 (5 bases). This CDR3 is 15 amino acids long. Germline loops: CDR1 MNHNY, CDR2 SVGAGI (reference sequence). Between the trimmed V and J ends, which lost 3 bases and 0 bases, there was a span of 11 bases. CDR3 sequence: CASSYMTASNYGYTF. The DNA for the CDR3 is TGTGCCAGCAGTTATATGACAGCTTCTAACTATGGCTACACCTTC.

V is TRBV2 and J is TRBJ2-1; D perhaps matches TRBD1 (8 bases). The germline CDR1 and CDR2 sequences are SNHLY and FYNNEI. Trimming took off 10 bases at V and 12 bases at J, with 22 bases between the two ends. This CDR3 is 13 amino acids long. CDR3 coding DNA: TGTGCCACCTGGACAGGGAGGGGGGTTGCGCAGTTCTTC. It encodes CATWTGRGVAQFF.

This sequence joins TRBV3-1 (or the pseudogene TRBV3-2) and TRBJ1-4; a weak D match, TRBD1 (6 bases). Trimming removed 4 bases at V and 5 bases at J, with 14 bases between. Germline CDR1 reads LGHDT; CDR2 reads YNNKEL (reference sequence). There are 15 residues in the CDR3. For the CDR3, the DNA is TGTGCCAGCAGCCCCGGACAGCTTCTAAATGAAAAACTGTTTTTT. It translates to CASSPGQLLNEKLFF.

The chain joins TRBV28 to TRBJ1-3, with 9 bases lining up with TRBD1. Germline values: CDR1 MDHEN, CDR2 SYDVKM. The CDR3 has 14 residues. J gave up 2 bases and V 5 bases, and 1 base lay outside the gene matches. The CDR3 loop reads CASSGQGPGNTIYF. The CDR3 DNA is TGTGCCAGCAGTGGACAGGGGCCTGGAAACACCATATATTTT. Supplemented by reference TRBV28 and TRBJ1-3, the full variable domain reads DVKVTQSSRYLVKRTGEKVFLECVQDMDHENMFWYRQDPGLGLRLIYFSYDVKMKEKGDIPEGYSVSREKKERFSLILESASTNQTSMYLCASSGQGPGNTIYFGEGSWLTVV.

Many counts were recorded for this clone. The rearrangement links TRBV5-1 to TRBJ1-6; D is perhaps TRBD1 (6 bases). The CDR3 runs 14 residues. Trimming left V 3 bases short and J 7 bases short, with 11 bases between. Looked up from germline, CDR1 is SGHRS and CDR2 is YFSETQ. CDR3 nucleotides: TGCGCCAGCAGCTACCAGGGGATCAATTCACCCCTCCACTTT. It encodes CASSYQGINSPLHF.

The chain couples TRBV5-4 to TRBJ1-4; 7 positions match TRBD1. V lost 1 base, J lost 5 bases, and 8 bases stayed unmatched. CDR1 and CDR2 from the germline V gene are SGHNT and YYREEE (reference sequence). The CDR3 runs to 16 residues. The CDR3: CASSLWEDRQNEKLFF. DNA of the CDR3: TGTGCCAGCAGCTTGTGGGAGGACAGGCAAAATGAAAAACTGTTTTTT.

This clone was detected once. The CDR3 loop is CASSPRLAGHQETQYF. As DNA, the CDR3 is TGTGCCAGCAGCCCCCGACTAGCGGGACACCAAGAGACCCAGTACTTC. The rearrangement links TRBV3-1 (or the pseudogene TRBV3-2) to TRBJ2-5; TRBD2 matches 11 bases. The CDR3 length is 16 residues. Germline trimming cut 4 bases from V and 0 bases from J; bases unmatched to any gene: 4. The germline CDR1 and CDR2 sequences are LGHDT and YNNKEL (reference sequence).

V usage is TRBV3-1 (or the pseudogene TRBV3-2) and J usage is TRBJ2-3, with a weak D call TRBD2 (6 bases). CDR1 LGHDT and CDR2 YNNKEL come from the germline V gene (reference sequence). The CDR3 contains 15 residues. V shed 2 bases and J shed 1 base, with 10 bases lying between them. DNA of the CDR3: TGTGCCAGCAGCCAAAGGGCGGGGCGCACAGATACGCAGTATTTT. Protein: CASSQRAGRTDTQYF.

The chain couples TRBV21-1 to TRBJ2-1; the table calls TRBD2, which could not be checked here. TRBV21-1 is a pseudogene. The CDR3 spans 12 residues. CDR3 protein: CASSKSDNEQFF. DNA of the CDR3: TGTGCCAGCAGCAAATCGGACAATGAGCAGTTCTTC.

The CDR3 DNA is TGTGCCAGCAGTCCCACGACAGTATATGGCTACACCTTC. Encoded protein: CASSPTTVYGYTF. The genes are TRBV28 and TRBJ1-2, with a weak D call TRBD1 (5 bases). CDR1 and CDR2 (germline): MDHEN, SYDVKM. Trimming stripped 5 bases from V and 5 bases from J, with 12 bases between. The CDR3 has 13 amino acids.

The chain joins TRBV4-1 to TRBJ2-3; no reliable D call. The CDR3 totals 14 residues. Trimming shortened V by 5 bases and J by 2 bases, and 11 bases separated the two germline ends. Germline-derived CDR1 and CDR2 are MGHRA and YSYEKL. CDR3 sequence: CASSDSALTDTQYF. The CDR3 DNA sequence: TGCGCCAGCAGCGACTCAGCCCTCACAGATACGCAGTATTTT.

This clone has a handful of counts. The chain couples TRBV7-8 to TRBJ1-5, with TRBD1 as a possible D gene (5 bases). CDR3 length equals 14 residues. Germline V gives CDR1 SGHVS, CDR2 FQNEAQ. V was pared by 4 bases and J by 6 bases, with 13 bases between. The CDR3 loop reads CASSSDTGVQPQHF. CDR3 DNA sequence: TGTGCCAGCAGCTCGGACACGGGTGTTCAGCCCCAGCATTTT.

The rearrangement links TRBV6-1 to TRBJ2-7, with TRBD1 matching over 7 bases. Germline-derived CDR1 and CDR2 are MNHNS and SASEGT. There are 15 residues in the CDR3. V gave up 3 bases and J gave up 5 bases; unmatched junction bases: 10. The CDR3 DNA reads TGTGCCAGCAGTGACCTGACAGGGTATTACGACGAGCAGTACTTC. Translated: CASSDLTGYYDEQYF.

Here the CDR3 reads CASGDRREQFF. CDR3 nucleotide sequence: TGTGCCAGCGGTGACAGGAGAGAGCAGTTCTTC. J is TRBJ2-1 and V is TRBV9; possibly TRBD1 for D (6 bases). Germline loops: CDR1 SGDLS, CDR2 YYNGEE. V lost 7 bases to trimming and J lost 10 bases, with 12 bases between them. This CDR3 is built from 11 residues.

This rearrangement joins TRBV5-1 to TRBJ2-1; 10 bases fit TRBD2. The CDR3 is 16 residues long. J gave up 6 bases and V 3 bases, and 9 bases lay outside the gene matches. Germline V gene sequence: CDR1 SGHRS, CDR2 YFSETQ. The CDR3 DNA reads TGCGCCAGCAGCTCGGTAGCGGGAGGTTTGCGCAATGAGCAGTTCTTC. Translated: CASSSVAGGLRNEQFF.

As to this clone: A read error may produce the germline difference seen at one junction end. The V and J genes are TRBV5-6 and TRBJ2-3; 13 bases map to TRBD2. Looked up from germline, CDR1 is SGHDT and CDR2 is YYEEEE. The CDR3 extends over 15 amino acids. The CDR3, as DNA: TGTGCCAGCAGCTTGGTATCTGGGACTAGCGGGACCACAAGTTTT. Translation: CASSLVSGTSGTTSF.